These 17 T cell receptor beta chains were all obtained from the same sample, sequenced in a study of T cell responses to AZD1222 COVID-19 vaccine (dated by TCRdb to about 2021). The receptor library was made with the immunoSEQ multiplex PCR assay. The table was pulled from immuneACCESS by TCRdb, which kept in-frame rearrangements only. Such tables lose some clones; where checked, under half of the loss comes from unresolved V genes, and the rest has no known cause. For this sample there are about 130,000 clones; approximately 89% appear just once. Jointly, the top ten make up around 5.8% of the sample. The intended sense of this specimen's time point label: baseline before first vaccination. Sequenced here: peripheral blood, sampled on day 0 of AZD1222 vaccination. The origin of the receptors is an adult in good health.

The V gene is TRBV5-6, the J gene TRBJ2-7; 7 bases map to TRBD1. V was pared by 3 bases and J by 6 bases, with 0 bases of the junction left unmatched. This CDR3 has 11 amino acids. CDR1 is SGHDT and CDR2 is YYEEEE in the germline V gene. The DNA of the CDR3 is TGTGCCAGCAGCTCAGGGGGCGAGCAGTACTTC. This gives the protein CASSSGGEQYF.

The chain carries TRBV28 and TRBJ2-1, with 14 nucleotides matching TRBD2. Losses at the gene ends were 5 bases for V and 10 bases for J; bases not matched to a gene: 16. The germline gives CDR1 MDHEN, CDR2 SYDVKM. The CDR3 runs 18 residues. The chain's CDR3 is CASSPPTSGRAGDSEQFF. The CDR3 DNA reads TGTGCCAGCAGTCCCCCGACTAGCGGGAGGGCCGGAGATTCCGAGCAGTTCTTC.

The J gene is TRBJ1-6, the V gene TRBV19; no clear D gene. The V end was cut by 5 bases, the J end by 6 bases, with 2 bases between. This CDR3 is 11 amino acids long. The V gene's germline CDR1 is LNHDA and CDR2 SQIVND (reference sequence). Here the CDR3 DNA reads TGTGCCAGTAGTCTTAATTCACCCCTCCACTTT. It codes for CASSLNSPLHF.

V usage is TRBV11-2 and J usage is TRBJ2-3; D is uncertain. This CDR3 region has 15 residues. Germline CDR1 and CDR2: SGHAT and FQNNGV. V shed 1 base and J shed 2 bases, with 10 bases lying between them. CDR3 bases: TGTGCCAGCAGCTTAGTAGACTCCTACACAGATACGCAGTATTTT. It translates to CASSLVDSYTDTQYF.

The chain links TRBV30 to TRBJ1-1, with D unresolved. CDR1 and CDR2 from the germline V gene are GTSNPN and SVGIG (reference sequence). With 5 bases removed from V and 0 bases from J, the gap between germline ends came to 10 bases. The CDR3 runs to 13 residues. The CDR3 DNA follows: TGTGCCTGGGCTCGAATGATGAACACTGAAGCTTTCTTT. It yields the protein CAWARMMNTEAFF.

The V and J genes are TRBV15 and TRBJ2-3; D could derive from TRBD1 or TRBD2 (5 bases each). The CDR3 contains 14 residues. Germline CDR1 LNHNV, CDR2 YYDKDF (reference sequence). V lost 3 bases and J 4 bases, leaving 11 bases between the germline ends. Written as DNA, the CDR3 is TGTGCCACCAGCAGCGGGTTGGGACCAGATACGCAGTATTTT. This encodes CATSSGLGPDTQYF. The entire variable domain, with the rest obtained from reference TRBV15 and TRBJ2-3, is as follows: DAMVIQNPRYQVTQFGKPVTLSCSQTLNHNVMYWYQQKSSQAPKLLFHYYDKDFNNEADTPDNFQSRRPNTSFCFLDIRSPGLGDTAMYLCATSSGLGPDTQYFGPGTRLTVL.

The chain couples TRBV6-5 to TRBJ1-1, with a possible D match to TRBD1 (6 bases). The V and J ends lost 7 bases and 0 bases respectively, with 12 bases between them. The CDR3 length is 14 residues. Germline CDR1 reads MNHEY; CDR2 reads SVGAGI. The CDR3 DNA reads as TGTGCCAGCACCAGGGGCTCTCTGAACACTGAAGCTTTCTTT. It codes for CASTRGSLNTEAFF.

Only one count was recorded for this clone. V usage is TRBV11-3 and J usage is TRBJ1-1; D may be TRBD1 (5 bases). The germline CDR1 and CDR2 sequences are SGHNT and YENEEA. CDR3 length: 15 residues. V lost 5 bases, J lost 6 bases, and 19 bases lay in between. The CDR3 bases are TGTGCCAGCAGCCTGGGGGGATTCCGAGTCCCTGAAGCTTTCTTT. Translating gives CASSLGGFRVPEAFF.

The chain couples TRBV6-4 to TRBJ2-3; 7 positions agree with TRBD1. V lost 6 bases and J lost 4; bases outside the gene matches: 7. Germline CDR1 is MRHNA and CDR2 is SNTAGT. This CDR3 is 14 amino acids long. The CDR3 is CASSRDRNSDTQYF. CDR3 DNA: TGTGCCAGCAGCCGGGACAGAAATTCAGATACGCAGTATTTT.

The chain uses TRBV5-1 and TRBJ1-1; D is undetermined. CDR3 length: 17 residues. The V gene's germline CDR1 is SGHRS and CDR2 YFSETQ. V gave up 0 bases and J gave up 0 bases, with 15 bases separating them. The CDR3 loop reads CASSLEGQYILNTEAFF. CDR3 nucleotides: TGCGCCAGCAGCTTGGAAGGCCAATACATTTTGAACACTGAAGCTTTCTTT.

The chain links TRBV3-1 (or the pseudogene TRBV3-2) to TRBJ1-2, with 7 bases aligning to TRBD1. The CDR3 is made up of 15 amino acids. After removal of 1 base from V and 3 bases from J, the junction contained 5 bases not matched to a gene. Per the germline V gene, CDR1 is LGHDT and CDR2 is YNNKEL (reference sequence). CDR3 region: CASSQAQGFDYGYTF. The CDR3 DNA sequence: TGTGCCAGCAGCCAAGCACAGGGGTTCGACTATGGCTACACCTTC.

The chain carries TRBV18 and TRBJ1-5; D is undetermined. From germline, CDR1 is KGHSH and CDR2 LQKENI. The CDR3 totals 12 residues. V gave up 6 bases and J gave up 1 base, with 4 bases separating them. The CDR3 sequence: CASSQSNQPQHF. The DNA of the CDR3 is TGTGCCAGCTCCCAAAGCAATCAGCCCCAGCATTTT.

In nucleotides, the CDR3 is TGTGCCAGCAGCTTAGAACTAGCGGGAGGTTCCTCCTACAATGAGCAGTTCTTC. Translating gives CASSLELAGGSSYNEQFF. The rearrangement joins TRBV7-9 to TRBJ2-1; 12 bases fit TRBD2. The V gene end was trimmed by 1 base and the J gene end by 0 bases; junction bases not matched to a gene: 4. This CDR3 is 18 amino acids long. The germline V gene has CDR1 SEHNR and CDR2 FQNEAQ (reference sequence).

The rearrangement joins TRBV10-3 to TRBJ1-6; 9 bases map to TRBD1. CDR1 and CDR2 from the germline V gene are ENHRY and SYGVKD. The CDR3 consists of 14 residues. V lost 3 bases and J lost 9; bases outside the gene matches: 3. Here the CDR3 DNA reads TGTGCCATCAGTGATGTGGACAGGGGTTCACCCCTCCACTTT. Translating it yields CAISDVDRGSPLHF.

The V gene is TRBV5-8, the J gene TRBJ2-7; 11 bases are shared with TRBD1. The V and J ends lost 4 bases and 1 base, in that order; junction bases with no gene match: 7. Germline CDR1 is SGHTS and CDR2 is YDEGEE. The CDR3 is 16 amino acids. The CDR3 loop is CASSGPGQGGSYEQYF. In DNA form, the CDR3 reads TGTGCCAGCAGCGGTCCGGGACAGGGGGGGTCCTACGAGCAGTACTTC.

This clone was seen only a few times. The CDR3 sequence is CASSLGLLSSRNQPQHF. CDR3 nucleotides: TGTGCCAGCAGTTTGGGACTGCTTAGTAGTCGCAATCAGCCCCAGCATTTT. This chain joins TRBV28 and TRBJ1-5, with D maybe TRBD1 (5 bases). V lost 3 bases to trimming and J lost 2 bases, with 17 bases between them. This CDR3 is 17 amino acids long. Per germline, CDR1 MDHEN and CDR2 SYDVKM.

V usage is TRBV15 and J usage is TRBJ2-1; 9 nucleotides agree with TRBD2. With 1 base clipped from V and 2 bases from J, the junction kept 6 bases outside the gene matches. The V gene's germline CDR1 is LNHNV and CDR2 YYDKDF (reference sequence). The CDR3 is 17 residues long. This chain's CDR3 is CATSRVASGIPYNEQFF. DNA of the CDR3: TGTGCCACCAGCAGAGTGGCTAGCGGGATCCCCTACAATGAGCAGTTCTTC.